Listed below are T cell receptor beta chains from one sample, sequenced in a study of cytomegalovirus exposure and HLA in healthy donors. The assay was immunoSEQ multiplex PCR, and TCRdb's table has in-frame clones only and misses some. The sample consists of roughly 100,000 clones, approximately 64% of them appearing once. The sequenced sample consisted of PBMCs. All receptors come from a woman between 45 and 60 years old in good health and CMV-seronegative. CDR3s include the opening cysteine and the closing phenylalanine or tryptophan. D genes are given only for firm matches. Not every row has a clone size; where given, it reads once, few, many or a size class.

V gene	D gene	J gene	clone size	CDR3 protein	CDR3 DNA
TRBV4-3	NA	TRBJ1-1	NA	CASSQEETPIGAFF	TGCGCCAGCAGCCAAGAAGAGACACCGATCGGAGCTTTCTTT
TRBV29-1	NA	TRBJ2-1	NA	CSVESLAGLNEQFF	TGCAGCGTTGAGTCGCTAGCTGGTCTCAATGAGCAGTTCTTC
TRBV7-8	NA	TRBJ2-7	NA	CASSTSMGGSYEQYF	TGTGCCAGCAGCACCTCGATGGGGGGATCATACGAGCAGTACTTC
TRBV20-1	NA	TRBJ1-5	few	CSASSAGPQHF	TGCAGTGCTAGTTCCGCGGGGCCCCAGCATTTT
TRBV18	TRBD1	TRBJ2-7	NA	CASSRTTGGDYEQYF	TGTGCCAGCTCCCGGACGACAGGGGGGGACTACGAGCAGTACTTC
TRBV5-1	TRBD1	TRBJ1-1	NA	CASSQGQSHTEAFF	TGCGCCAGCAGCCAGGGACAGTCTCACACTGAAGCTTTCTTT
TRBV4-1	NA	TRBJ2-4	few	CASSQPGGKLVRDF	TGCGCCAGCAGCCAACCCGGGGGTAAACTAGTTAGGGACTTC
TRBV5-5	TRBD2	TRBJ2-5	NA	CASSALAGGQETQYF	TGTGCCAGCAGCGCTCTAGCGGGAGGGCAAGAGACCCAGTACTTC
TRBV5-1	NA	TRBJ1-1	few	CASSTQGLNTEAFF	TGCGCCAGCAGCACACAGGGATTAAACACTGAAGCTTTCTTT
TRBV6-1	NA	TRBJ1-2	NA	CASSEGRSYGYTF	TGTGCCAGCAGTGAGGGGCGGAGCTATGGCTACACCTTC
TRBV7-3	TRBD2	TRBJ2-7	NA	CASSLIGGRNSYEQYF	TGTGCCAGCAGCTTAATCGGCGGGAGGAACTCCTACGAGCAGTACTTC
TRBV5-6	NA	TRBJ2-2	NA	CASSTYRSRKNTGELFF	TGTGCCAGCAGCACCTACAGGTCCCGGAAAAACACCGGGGAGCTGTTTTTT
TRBV7-9	TRBD1	TRBJ1-1	NA	CASSKDRVTEAFF	TGTGCCAGCAGCAAGGACAGGGTTACTGAAGCTTTCTTT
TRBV21-1	NA	TRBJ2-7	NA	CASSKNGRQRAYEQYF	TGTGCCAGCAGCAAAAATGGGCGACAGCGTGCGTACGAGCAGTACTTC
TRBV4-1	NA	TRBJ2-2	NA	CASRITANTGELFF	TGCGCCAGCAGAATTACAGCGAACACCGGGGAGCTGTTTTTT
TRBV2	TRBD1	TRBJ1-3	NA	CASGQGSGNTIYF	TGTGCCAGCGGACAGGGGAGTGGAAACACCATATATTTT
TRBV4-3	NA	TRBJ2-2	NA	CASSTQGGAGELFF	TGCGCCAGCAGCACACAAGGGGGGGCCGGGGAGCTGTTTTTT
TRBV7-8	TRBD1	TRBJ1-2	NA	CASSLEQGVNYGYTF	TGTGCCAGCAGCTTAGAGCAGGGGGTTAACTATGGCTACACCTTC
TRBV4-3	TRBD2	TRBJ2-7	few	CASSQGTSDHYEQYF	TGCGCCAGCAGCCAAGGGACTAGCGACCACTACGAGCAGTACTTC
TRBV5-1	TRBD2	TRBJ2-5	NA	CASSLLSSGGDEYF	TGCGCCAGCAGCTTGTTGTCGAGCGGGGGGGATGAGTACTTC
TRBV18	NA	TRBJ1-1	NA	CASSLEMNTEAFF	TGTGCCAGCTCGTTGGAGATGAACACTGAAGCTTTCTTT
TRBV7-8	NA	TRBJ2-7	NA	CASSWSGTQGPYEQYF	TGTGCCAGCAGCTGGTCCGGGACGCAGGGGCCCTACGAGCAGTACTTC
TRBV7-9	TRBD2	TRBJ2-7	NA	CASSLRGAEFEQYF	TGTGCCAGCAGCTTGCGGGGGGCGGAATTCGAGCAGTACTTC
TRBV4-2	TRBD2	TRBJ2-7	NA	CASSQGSLGSGISIKQYF	TGTGCCAGCAGCCAAGGCTCCTTGGGTAGCGGGATATCTATCAAGCAGTACTTC
TRBV5-1	NA	TRBJ2-1	NA	CASSSNGQLDANEQFF	TGCGCCAGCAGCTCGAACGGACAACTTGACGCCAATGAGCAGTTCTTC
TRBV7-9	TRBD1	TRBJ1-2	NA	CASSLASRGHYGYTF	TGTGCCAGCAGCTTAGCGTCCAGGGGGCACTATGGCTACACCTTC
TRBV19	NA	TRBJ1-2	NA	CASRLEEAGGYTF	TGTGCCAGTAGATTAGAGGAGGCGGGTGGCTACACCTTC
TRBV10-3	TRBD1	TRBJ1-1	NA	CAISGQGLDTEAFF	TGTGCCATCAGTGGACAGGGTCTGGACACTGAAGCTTTCTTT
TRBV28	TRBD1	TRBJ2-2	NA	CASSSFGTAITGELFF	TGTGCCAGCAGTTCGTTCGGGACAGCTATCACCGGGGAGCTGTTTTTT
TRBV19	TRBD2	TRBJ2-3	NA	CASSISREADTQYF	TGTGCCAGTAGTATTTCACGGGAGGCAGATACGCAGTATTTT
TRBV28	NA	TRBJ2-7	NA	CASGGGGRAYEQYF	TGTGCCAGCGGGGGGGGCGGCCGCGCCTACGAGCAGTACTTC
TRBV2	TRBD1	TRBJ1-4	NA	CAIRGTGTAEKLFF	TGTGCCATCCGAGGAACCGGGACAGCTGAAAAACTGTTTTTT
TRBV28	TRBD2	TRBJ2-4	NA	CASSLIAGAQNIQYF	TGTGCCAGCAGTTTAATAGCGGGAGCCCAAAACATTCAGTACTTC
TRBV7-8	TRBD2	TRBJ2-1	once	CASSLATSGGPEQFF	TGTGCCAGCAGCTTAGCAACTAGCGGGGGGCCTGAGCAGTTCTTC
TRBV4-2	TRBD2	TRBJ2-5	NA	CASSQESQRGGETQYF	TGTGCCAGCAGCCAAGAAAGCCAGCGGGGGGGAGAGACCCAGTACTTC
TRBV28	NA	TRBJ2-4	once	CATWGQTIAKNIQYF	TGTGCCACCTGGGGACAAACAATAGCCAAAAACATTCAGTACTTC
TRBV18	TRBD2	TRBJ2-3	NA	CASSPGLAGADTQYF	TGTGCCAGCTCACCTGGACTAGCGGGAGCAGATACGCAGTATTTT
TRBV6-9	TRBD1	TRBJ1-2	NA	CASRNKDRMPEANYGYTF	TGTGCCAGCAGAAACAAGGACAGGATGCCGGAGGCTAACTATGGCTACACCTTC
TRBV2	NA	TRBJ2-2	NA	CASSDQGTSTGELFF	TGTGCCAGCAGTGACCAGGGGACCTCGACCGGGGAGCTGTTTTTT
TRBV5-1	NA	TRBJ1-3	NA	CASRPPGQSGNTIYF	TGCGCCAGCAGACCTCCGGGACAAAGTGGAAACACCATATATTTT
TRBV9	NA	TRBJ2-7	once	CASSVEDIAYEQYF	TGTGCCAGCAGCGTAGAGGACATTGCCTACGAGCAGTACTTC
TRBV4-1	NA	TRBJ1-1	NA	CASSPGAMNTEAFF	TGCGCCAGCAGCCCAGGGGCAATGAACACTGAAGCTTTCTTT
TRBV29-1	TRBD1	TRBJ2-2	NA	CSVTGTGNTGELFF	TGCAGCGTTACCGGGACAGGGAACACCGGGGAGCTGTTTTTT
TRBV27	NA	TRBJ1-6	NA	CASRRERDYNSPLHF	TGTGCCAGCCGAAGGGAACGGGACTATAATTCACCCCTCCACTTT
TRBV10-3	NA	TRBJ1-3	NA	CATEGLNAFSGNTIYF	TGTGCCACAGAGGGCCTGAACGCTTTCTCTGGAAACACCATATATTTT